The 19 T cell receptor beta chains reported below all come from one sample, sequenced in a study of blood T cell repertoires in COVID-19. The data were produced by immunoSEQ multiplex PCR, yet TCRdb's version contains in-frame clones alone and is incomplete. The data show 150,000 to 200,000 clones, about 90% seen once. Sequenced sample: peripheral blood. The receptors shown here come from a man aged 40-49 years with active or convalescent COVID-19.

The rearrangement joins TRBV3-1 (or the pseudogene TRBV3-2) to TRBJ1-1; D possibly corresponds to TRBD1 (6 bases). Germline loops: CDR1 LGHDT, CDR2 YNNKEL (reference sequence). V was pared by 4 bases and J by 2 bases, with 14 bases between. This CDR3 has 15 amino acids. Here the CDR3 reads CASSPGGGQNTEAFF. The DNA of the CDR3 is TGTGCCAGCAGCCCGGGCGGGGGGCAAAACACTGAAGCTTTCTTT.

This clone was counted only a few times. The V call is TRBV27, the J call TRBJ1-5, with 10 bases lining up with TRBD1. The V segment lost 5 bases and the J segment 5 bases; nucleotides outside the gene matches: 3. This CDR3 has 14 amino acids. CDR1 is MNHEY and CDR2 is SMNVEV in the germline V gene (reference sequence). The CDR3 spells CASSPDRGYQPQHF. The CDR3 DNA reads as TGTGCCAGCAGTCCGGACAGGGGGTATCAGCCCCAGCATTTT.

The chain recombines TRBV7-9 with TRBJ1-5; D remains unclear. Germline V lookup: CDR1 SEHNR, CDR2 FQNEAQ (reference sequence). This CDR3 is built from 13 residues. Deletions cut 0 bases from V and 5 bases from J, with 5 bases between. CDR3: CASSLARDQPQHF. The DNA for the CDR3 is TGTGCCAGCAGCTTAGCGCGAGATCAGCCCCAGCATTTT.

This clone has just a few counts. The chain uses TRBV6-1 and TRBJ1-2; a possible D gene is TRBD1 (6 bases). Germline V gives CDR1 MNHNS, CDR2 SASEGT. Trimming removed 0 bases at V and 2 bases at J, with 7 bases between. The CDR3 loop spans 14 amino acids. This CDR3 is CASSEADRNYGYTF. CDR3 nucleotides: TGTGCCAGCAGTGAAGCGGACAGAAACTATGGCTACACCTTC.

The V and J genes are TRBV30 and TRBJ2-7, with 8 bases that match TRBD1. Trimming cost V 1 base and J 3 bases; bases outside gene matches: 5. Germline CDR1 and CDR2: GTSNPN and SVGIG (reference sequence). The CDR3 length is 14 residues. The CDR3 DNA sequence: TGTGCCTGGAGTGGTGGGGACAGGTTCTACGAGCAGTACTTC. As protein: CAWSGGDRFYEQYF.

The chain links TRBV27 to TRBJ1-6; D perhaps matches TRBD1 (6 bases). CDR1 MNHEY and CDR2 SMNVEV come from the germline V gene (reference sequence). The CDR3 contains 16 residues. Trimming cost V 5 bases and J 9 bases, with 20 bases left between them. CDR3 sequence reads: CASSNTGFTRGSPLHF. DNA of the CDR3: TGTGCCAGCAGTAACACAGGGTTTACAAGGGGTTCACCCCTCCACTTT.

The chain combines TRBV4-2 with TRBJ1-1; no clear D. The V end lost 1 base, the J end lost 2 bases, and 17 bases lay between the germline ends. Germline V gene sequence: CDR1 LGHNA, CDR2 YNFKEQ. The CDR3 consists of 17 residues. For the CDR3, the DNA is TGTGCCAGCAGCCAAGTAGTCGCAGGAGGTGCCAACACTGAAGCTTTCTTT. Translation gives CASSQVVAGGANTEAFF.

CDR3 amino acids: CASSPSGDEQYF. The CDR3 DNA reads as TGTGCCAGCTCACCCTCAGGGGACGAGCAGTACTTC. This sequence joins TRBV18 and TRBJ2-7; perhaps TRBD1 as D (6 bases). The CDR3 totals 12 residues. The V and J ends lost 3 bases and 5 bases respectively, with 8 bases between them. Per germline, CDR1 KGHSH and CDR2 LQKENI. Looking up the rest from reference TRBV18 and TRBJ2-7 gives the full variable domain: NAGVMQNPRHLVRRRGQEARLRCSPMKGHSHVYWYRQLPEEGLKFMVYLQKENIIDESGMPKERFSAEFPKEGPSILRIQQVVRGDSAAYFCASSPSGDEQYFGPGTRLTVT.

J is TRBJ2-2 and V is TRBV7-3; tentative D call: TRBD1 (6 bases). CDR3 length equals 15 residues. From germline, CDR1 is SGHTA and CDR2 FQGTGA. V was shortened by 6 bases and J by 5 bases, with 16 bases between the two germline ends. The CDR3: CASRRGSEKTGELFF. CDR3 nucleotide sequence: TGTGCCAGCAGAAGGGGGTCTGAGAAAACCGGGGAGCTGTTTTTT. The full variable domain, with the rest looked up from reference TRBV7-3 and TRBJ2-2, is GAGVSQTPSNKVTEKGKYVELRCDPISGHTALYWYRQSLGQGPEFLIYFQGTGAADDSGLPNDRFFAVRPEGSVSTLKIQRTERGDSAVYLCASRRGSEKTGELFFGEGSRLTVL.

This clone was detected once. Written as DNA, the CDR3 is TGTGCCAGCAGTGCGGGCAGGGGGCGGGTAGCTGAGCAGTTCTTC. Translating it yields CASSAGRGRVAEQFF. The V gene is TRBV2, the J gene TRBJ2-1; 8 nucleotides agree with TRBD1. The CDR3 is 15 residues long. Losses at the gene ends were 4 bases for V and 9 bases for J; bases not matched to a gene: 11. CDR1 SNHLY and CDR2 FYNNEI come from the germline V gene. Drawing the rest from reference TRBV2 and TRBJ2-1, the complete variable domain is EPEVTQTPSHQVTQMGQEVILRCVPISNHLYFYWYRQILGQKVEFLVSFYNNEISEKSEIFDDQFSVERPDGSNFTLKIRSTKLEDSAMYFCASSAGRGRVAEQFFGPGTRLTVL.

This chain links TRBV13 with TRBJ2-1; 13 nucleotides match TRBD2. Looked up from germline, CDR1 is PRHDT and CDR2 is FYEKMQ (reference sequence). Trimming cost V 4 bases and J 1 base; bases outside gene matches: 10. The CDR3 extends over 19 amino acids. CDR3 residues: CASSSQTSGGHPSYNEQFF. CDR3 coding DNA: TGTGCCAGCAGCTCCCAGACTAGCGGGGGGCACCCATCCTACAATGAGCAGTTCTTC.

The CDR3 sequence is CASSLAMSDGYTF. Here the CDR3 DNA reads TGTGCCAGCAGCTTGGCCATGTCGGATGGCTACACCTTC. This chain uses TRBV5-6 with TRBJ1-2; D call uncertain. V was trimmed by 0 bases and J by 6 bases, leaving 9 bases between them. The CDR3 loop spans 13 amino acids. Germline V gene data show CDR1 as SGHDT and CDR2 as YYEEEE.

This rearrangement joins TRBV28 to TRBJ1-2; D is ambiguous. Germline CDR1 and CDR2: MDHEN and SYDVKM. V dropped 4 bases and J dropped 4 bases, with 4 bases sitting between them. This CDR3 has 11 amino acids. This CDR3 is CASSSRYGYTF. DNA of the CDR3: TGTGCCAGCAGTTCCCGCTATGGCTACACCTTC.

V and J are TRBV18 and TRBJ2-3; tentatively, D is TRBD2 (6 bases). V lost 1 base, J lost 4 bases, and 18 bases lay in between. CDR1 is KGHSH, CDR2 LQKENI, per germline. The CDR3 covers 17 residues. The CDR3 protein is CASSPRPPGGRADTQYF. The CDR3 coding sequence is TGTGCCAGCTCACCACGACCCCCCGGGGGTCGTGCAGATACGCAGTATTTT.

The chain combines TRBV9 with TRBJ1-1; perhaps TRBD1 as D (5 bases). The CDR3 runs 15 residues. Trimming cost V 1 base and J 5 bases, with 15 bases left between them. CDR1 is SGDLS and CDR2 is YYNGEE in the germline V gene. CDR3 sequence: CASSVTSGGGTEAFF. Here the CDR3 DNA reads TGTGCCAGCAGCGTAACCTCGGGGGGAGGAACTGAAGCTTTCTTT. The full variable domain, in which reference TRBV9 and TRBJ1-1 provide the parts outside the CDR3, is DSGVTQTPKHLITATGQRVTLRCSPRSGDLSVYWYQQSLDQGLQFLIQYYNGEERAKGNILERFSAQQFPDLHSELNLSSLELGDSALYFCASSVTSGGGTEAFFGQGTRLTVV.

The chain is built from TRBV6-5 and TRBJ1-4; unclear D gene. Trimming took 6 bases from V and 4 from J, leaving 9 bases between them. From germline, CDR1 is MNHEY and CDR2 SVGAGI. The CDR3 runs 13 residues. Here the CDR3 reads CASSLSYNEKLFF. The CDR3 nucleotides are TGTGCCAGCAGCCTAAGTTATAATGAAAAACTGTTTTTT.

The J gene is TRBJ1-1, the V gene TRBV5-1; 8 bases match TRBD1. The CDR3 is 15 residues long. V shed 4 bases and J 0 bases; nucleotides not matched to a gene: 5. CDR1 and CDR2 (germline): SGHRS, YFSETQ. The CDR3 DNA sequence: TGCGCCAGCAGCCAGCGGACAGGGATGAACACTGAAGCTTTCTTT. Protein sequence: CASSQRTGMNTEAFF.

This chain joins TRBV4-1 and TRBJ1-2; possible D gene TRBD1, 6 bases. The V end lost 0 bases, the J end lost 4 bases, and 24 bases lay between the germline ends. The V gene's germline CDR1 is MGHRA and CDR2 YSYEKL. This CDR3 has 19 amino acids. CDR3 residues: CASSQDLVEDRTYVYGYTF. The DNA of the CDR3 is TGCGCCAGCAGCCAAGATCTAGTAGAAGACAGGACGTATGTCTATGGCTACACCTTC.

The chain links TRBV30 to TRBJ1-1; 10 bases agree with TRBD1. The CDR3 extends over 16 amino acids. Losses at the gene ends were 5 bases for V and 0 bases for J; bases not matched to a gene: 9. Germline V lookup: CDR1 GTSNPN, CDR2 SVGIG (reference sequence). CDR3 nucleotide sequence: TGTGCCTGGCACGTGTCCGGGACAGGGGTGAACACTGAAGCTTTCTTT. It yields the protein CAWHVSGTGVNTEAFF.